These 10 T cell receptor beta chains came from one sample sequenced in a study of CD8+ T cells in alopecia areata. Isolated RNA was reverse transcribed into cDNA used as the sequencing template. Sequencing was performed with immunoSEQ multiplex PCR; in TCRdb, only in-frame clones are kept and a portion is missing. The sample has thousands of clones; 65% to 75% are singletons. The sample's treatment: oral pan-JAK inhibitor, 5-10 mg twice daily. Peripheral blood, together with lesional scalp punch biopsies, was collected from alopecia areata patients. This material consisted of skin, taken at week 24, from a patient treated with tofacitinib. The source of these receptors is a human donor with alopecia areata.

V is TRBV7-9 and J is TRBJ2-1; the match to TRBD1 covers 9 bases. In germline, CDR1 is SEHNR, CDR2 FQNEAQ (reference sequence). There are 14 residues in the CDR3. The V and J ends lost 6 bases and 7 bases, in that order; junction bases with no gene match: 7. CDR3 residues: CASRNRDRENEQFF. The CDR3 DNA reads as TGTGCCAGCAGAAACCGGGACAGGGAGAATGAGCAGTTCTTC. The whole variable domain, remainder taken from reference TRBV7-9 and TRBJ2-1, is DTGVSQNPRHKITKRGQNVTFRCDPISEHNRLYWYRQTLGQGPEFLTYFQNEAQLEKSRLLSDRFSAERPKGSFSTLEIQRTEQGDSAMYLCASRNRDRENEQFFGPGTRLTVL.

The chain uses TRBV5-1 and TRBJ2-5; 7 bases are a match to TRBD1. J was trimmed by 2 bases and V by 1 base; bases with no gene match: 11. The germline V gene encodes CDR1 SGHRS and CDR2 YFSETQ. This CDR3 comprises 17 residues. CDR3 DNA sequence: TGCGCCAGCAGCTTGTTCATTGGTAGGACAGGACAAGAGACCCAGTACTTC. Residues: CASSLFIGRTGQETQYF. The full variable domain, its missing parts supplied by reference TRBV5-1 and TRBJ2-5, is KAGVTQTPRYLIKTRGQQVTLSCSPISGHRSVSWYQQTPGQGLQFLFEYFSETQRNKGNFPGRFSGRQFSNSRSEMNVSTLELGDSALYLCASSLFIGRTGQETQYFGPGTRLLVL.

The CDR3 DNA follows: TGTGCCAGCACTCGGGGGGGGAACTATGGCTACACCTTC. This translates into CASTRGGNYGYTF. The rearrangement links TRBV14 to TRBJ1-2, with a tentative D call TRBD1 (5 bases). CDR1 is SGHDN, CDR2 FVKESK, per germline. Trimming took off 7 bases at V and 2 bases at J, with 11 bases between the two ends. This CDR3 is built from 13 residues.

This chain connects TRBV13 to TRBJ2-1; 14 positions match TRBD2. The germline V gene has CDR1 PRHDT and CDR2 FYEKMQ (reference sequence). V was clipped by 4 bases and J by 6 bases; unmatched bases: 2. This CDR3 has 15 residues. CDR3 sequence reads: CASSSGLAGVNEQFF. The CDR3 nucleotides read TGTGCCAGCAGCTCGGGACTAGCGGGGGTCAATGAGCAGTTCTTC.

This rearrangement joins TRBV9 to TRBJ2-2; no reliable D call. Germline assignment: CDR1 SGDLS and CDR2 YYNGEE. The CDR3 runs to 12 residues. Trimming took off 4 bases at V and 8 bases at J, with 9 bases between the two ends. CDR3 nucleotide sequence: TGTGCCAGCAGCCCGCTAGGGGGGGAGCTGTTTTTT. Translating gives CASSPLGGELFF. The full variable domain, with the rest looked up from reference TRBV9 and TRBJ2-2, is DSGVTQTPKHLITATGQRVTLRCSPRSGDLSVYWYQQSLDQGLQFLIQYYNGEERAKGNILERFSAQQFPDLHSELNLSSLELGDSALYFCASSPLGGELFFGEGSRLTVL.

The chain couples TRBV6-5 to TRBJ1-1, with 8 bases fitting TRBD1. Germline V lookup: CDR1 MNHEY, CDR2 SVGAGI. Trimming at V came to 5 bases and at J to 8 bases, leaving 4 bases not matched to a gene. This CDR3 has 12 residues. The CDR3 DNA reads as TGTGCCAGCAGTGCGACAGGGGTGGAAGCTTTCTTT. It translates to CASSATGVEAFF.

The V gene is TRBV6-5, the J gene TRBJ2-3; tentatively, D is TRBD2 (5 bases). CDR3 length: 14 residues. The germline V gene has CDR1 MNHEY and CDR2 SVGAGI. The V gene lost 9 bases and the J gene lost 2 bases, with 15 bases spanning the gap. CDR3 nucleotides: TGTGCCAGTCCCCTAGCCGACCTCACAGATACGCAGTATTTT. Encoded protein: CASPLADLTDTQYF.

The V gene is TRBV30, the J gene TRBJ2-2; D remains ambiguous. CDR1 and CDR2 (germline): GTSNPN, SVGIG (reference sequence). V was cut by 2 bases and J by 7 bases, with 5 bases left in between. This CDR3 is built from 11 residues. Here the CDR3 DNA reads TGTGCCTGGAGTCTTGGCGGGGAGCTGTTTTTT. The encoded protein is CAWSLGGELFF.

This chain uses TRBV18 with TRBJ2-1; 12 nucleotides agree with TRBD1. Germline V gives CDR1 KGHSH, CDR2 LQKENI. The J segment lost 8 bases and the V segment lost 1 base, leaving 9 bases of the junction unmatched. This CDR3 is 17 amino acids long. For the CDR3, the DNA is TGTGCCAGCTCACCACGAATATCGGGACAGGGGGCAGATGAGCAGTTCTTC. Translated, it gives CASSPRISGQGADEQFF.

This chain uses TRBV5-1 with TRBJ1-3, with 7 bases aligning to TRBD1. The length of the CDR3 is 21 residues. Trimming at V came to 4 bases and at J to 0 bases, leaving 22 bases not matched to a gene. Germline CDR1 is SGHRS and CDR2 is YFSETQ. The CDR3 nucleotides read TGCGCCAGCAGCCCAGGAGTTCCAGGACAGGCGAAACTGCTCTCTGGAAACACCATATATTTT. This gives the protein CASSPGVPGQAKLLSGNTIYF.